This T cell receptor (beta chain) was observed in a study of T cell changes during pregnancy in multiple sclerosis (dated by TCRdb to between 2018 and 2020). Turning to the overall study: Changes in the T cell repertoire over the course of pregnancy were examined in this study in women with multiple sclerosis.

This clone has just a few counts. It has no known antigen specificity. Per-base qualities were not stored, and no clone one base away is much larger. The library was produced with the immunoSEQ multiplex PCR assay. In its TCRdb copy, this immuneACCESS table keeps in-frame sequences only and misses some clones. Where compared with another copy, unresolved V genes explain less than half of these, and the others have no known cause. Here the sample has tens of thousands of clones; about nine tenths occur a single time. About 13% of the sample belongs to the ten largest clones. Spanning cysteine to phenylalanine, the CDR3 consists of 12 amino acids. Only the CDR3 part of the read is kept: 36 bases, read in frame from the first base. Per the germline V gene (reference sequence), MNHEY is the CDR1 and SMNVEV is the CDR2. V is pared back by 6 bases and J by 15 bases, with 15 bases lying between the germline termini.

The source material was CD8+ T cells from peripheral blood mononuclear cells, sampled in the first trimester of pregnancy. This TCR was sampled from a female donor in good health, enrolled as a control in a pregnancy study. Recombination linked TRBV27 to TRBJ1-6, with no confident D gene call. The DNA reads as follows: TGTGCCAGCAGGGGCCCCGATGTGGGCCTCCACTTT. Its translation reads: CASRGPDVGLHF.